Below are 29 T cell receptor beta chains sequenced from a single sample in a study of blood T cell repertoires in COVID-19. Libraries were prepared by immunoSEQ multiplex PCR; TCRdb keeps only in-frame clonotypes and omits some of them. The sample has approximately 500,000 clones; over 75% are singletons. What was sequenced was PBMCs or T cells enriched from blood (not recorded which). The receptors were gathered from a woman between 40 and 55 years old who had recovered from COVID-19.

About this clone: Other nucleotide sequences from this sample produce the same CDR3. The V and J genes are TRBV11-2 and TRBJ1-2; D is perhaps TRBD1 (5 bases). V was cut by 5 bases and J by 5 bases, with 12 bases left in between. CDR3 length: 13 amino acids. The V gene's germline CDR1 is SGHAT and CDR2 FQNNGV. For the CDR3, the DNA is TGTGCCAGCAGCCCTGGGACTGATTATGGCTACACCTTC. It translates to CASSPGTDYGYTF.

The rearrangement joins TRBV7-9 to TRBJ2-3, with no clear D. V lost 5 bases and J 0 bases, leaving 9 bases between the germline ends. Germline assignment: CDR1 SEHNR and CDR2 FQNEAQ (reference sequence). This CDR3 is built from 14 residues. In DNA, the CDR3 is TGTGCCAGCAGCGCGCGTACTAGCACAGATACGCAGTATTTT. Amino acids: CASSARTSTDTQYF.

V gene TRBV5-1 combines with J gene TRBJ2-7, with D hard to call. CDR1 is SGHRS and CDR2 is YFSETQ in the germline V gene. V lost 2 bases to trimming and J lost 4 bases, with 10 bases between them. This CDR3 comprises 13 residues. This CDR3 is CASSFSSRYEQYF. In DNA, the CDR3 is TGCGCCAGCAGCTTTTCTAGTAGGTACGAGCAGTACTTC.

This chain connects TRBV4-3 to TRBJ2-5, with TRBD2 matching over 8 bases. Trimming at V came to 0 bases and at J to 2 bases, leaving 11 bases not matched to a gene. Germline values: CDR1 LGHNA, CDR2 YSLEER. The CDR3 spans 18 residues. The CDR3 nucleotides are TGCGCCAGCAGCCAAGAACGCCTTGGGACTAGGGGGCAAGAGACCCAGTACTTC. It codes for CASSQERLGTRGQETQYF.

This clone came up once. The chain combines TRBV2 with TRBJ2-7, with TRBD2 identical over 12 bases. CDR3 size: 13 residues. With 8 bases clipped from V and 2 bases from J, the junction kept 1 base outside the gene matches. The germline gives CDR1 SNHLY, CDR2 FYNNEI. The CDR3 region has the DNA TGTGCCAGCCGACTAGCGGGAGCCTACGAGCAGTACTTC. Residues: CASRLAGAYEQYF.

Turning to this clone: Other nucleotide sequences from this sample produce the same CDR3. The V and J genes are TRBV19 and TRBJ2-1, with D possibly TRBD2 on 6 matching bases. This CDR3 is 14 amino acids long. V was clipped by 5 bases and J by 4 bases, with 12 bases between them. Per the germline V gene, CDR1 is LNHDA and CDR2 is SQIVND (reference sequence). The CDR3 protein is CASSRGTSYNEQFF. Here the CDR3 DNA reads TGTGCCAGTAGTCGGGGGACCAGTTACAATGAGCAGTTCTTC.

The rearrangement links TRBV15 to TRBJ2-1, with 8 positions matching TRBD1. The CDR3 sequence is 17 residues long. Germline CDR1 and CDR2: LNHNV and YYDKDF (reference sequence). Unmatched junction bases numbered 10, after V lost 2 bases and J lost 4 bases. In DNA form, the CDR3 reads TGTGCCACCAGCAGACCTCTCGCCAGGGGGCTATACAATGAGCAGTTCTTC. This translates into CATSRPLARGLYNEQFF. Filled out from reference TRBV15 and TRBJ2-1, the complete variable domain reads DAMVIQNPRYQVTQFGKPVTLSCSQTLNHNVMYWYQQKSSQAPKLLFHYYDKDFNNEADTPDNFQSRRPNTSFCFLDIRSPGLGDTAMYLCATSRPLARGLYNEQFFGPGTRLTVL.

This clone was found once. In DNA form, the CDR3 reads TGTGCCAGCAGCCCCCAAGGACTAGCGGGAGCCAATGAGCAGTTCTTC. Translation: CASSPQGLAGANEQFF. The J gene is TRBJ2-1, the V gene TRBV3-1 (or the pseudogene TRBV3-2); 13 bases are shared with TRBD2. Germline CDR1 is LGHDT and CDR2 is YNNKEL (reference sequence). The J segment lost 6 bases and the V segment lost 4 bases, leaving 6 bases of the junction unmatched. This CDR3 has 16 residues.

The CDR3: CASSFEGEETQYF. The CDR3 region has the DNA TGTGCCAGCAGCTTCGAGGGGGAAGAGACCCAGTACTTC. The rearrangement joins TRBV11-3 to TRBJ2-5, with TRBD1 as a possible D gene (6 bases). Trimming left V 3 bases short and J 3 bases short, with 8 bases between. The germline V gene encodes CDR1 SGHNT and CDR2 YENEEA. The CDR3 runs to 13 residues.

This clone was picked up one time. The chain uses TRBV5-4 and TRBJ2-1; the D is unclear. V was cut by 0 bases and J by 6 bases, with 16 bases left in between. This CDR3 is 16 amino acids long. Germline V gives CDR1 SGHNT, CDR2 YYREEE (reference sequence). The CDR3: CASSLGTPRVPNEQFF. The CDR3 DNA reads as TGTGCCAGCAGCTTGGGCACCCCCCGAGTCCCCAATGAGCAGTTCTTC. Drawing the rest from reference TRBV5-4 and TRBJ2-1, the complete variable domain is ETGVTQSPTHLIKTRGQQVTLRCSSQSGHNTVSWYQQALGQGPQFIFQYYREEENGRGNFPPRFSGLQFPNYSSELNVNALELDDSALYLCASSLGTPRVPNEQFFGPGTRLTVL.

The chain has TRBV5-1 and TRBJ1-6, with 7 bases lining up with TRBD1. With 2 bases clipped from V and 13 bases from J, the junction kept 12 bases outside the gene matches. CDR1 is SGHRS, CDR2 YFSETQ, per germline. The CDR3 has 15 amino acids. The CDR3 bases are TGCGCCAGCAGCTTAAGCGGACAGGCAGAGACGCCCCTCCACTTT. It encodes CASSLSGQAETPLHF. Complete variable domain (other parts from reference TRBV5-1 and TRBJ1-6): KAGVTQTPRYLIKTRGQQVTLSCSPISGHRSVSWYQQTPGQGLQFLFEYFSETQRNKGNFPGRFSGRQFSNSRSEMNVSTLELGDSALYLCASSLSGQAETPLHFGNGTRLTVT.

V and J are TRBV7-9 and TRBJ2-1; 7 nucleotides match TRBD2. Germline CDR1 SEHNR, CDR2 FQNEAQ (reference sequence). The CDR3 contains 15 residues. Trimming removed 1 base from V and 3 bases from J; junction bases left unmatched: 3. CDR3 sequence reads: CASSLEAGVYNEQFF. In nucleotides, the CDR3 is TGTGCCAGCAGCTTAGAGGCGGGGGTCTACAATGAGCAGTTCTTC. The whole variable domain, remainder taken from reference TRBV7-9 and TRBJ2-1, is DTGVSQNPRHKITKRGQNVTFRCDPISEHNRLYWYRQTLGQGPEFLTYFQNEAQLEKSRLLSDRFSAERPKGSFSTLEIQRTEQGDSAMYLCASSLEAGVYNEQFFGPGTRLTVL.

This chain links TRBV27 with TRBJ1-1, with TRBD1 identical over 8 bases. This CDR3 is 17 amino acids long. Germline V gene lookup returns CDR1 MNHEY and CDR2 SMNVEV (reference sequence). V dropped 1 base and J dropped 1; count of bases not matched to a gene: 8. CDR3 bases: TGTGCCAGCAGTTTATATTCTCAGACAGGGGCGAACACTGAAGCTTTCTTT. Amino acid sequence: CASSLYSQTGANTEAFF.

CDR3 protein: CSVVQLAGDEQYF. DNA of the CDR3: TGCAGCGTTGTCCAACTAGCGGGAGATGAGCAGTACTTC. V usage is TRBV29-1 and J usage is TRBJ2-7; 11 positions agree with TRBD2. The trim removed 4 bases at V and 7 bases at J, leaving 6 bases unmatched. The CDR3 is made up of 13 amino acids. The germline CDR1 and CDR2 sequences are SQVTM and ANQGSEA.

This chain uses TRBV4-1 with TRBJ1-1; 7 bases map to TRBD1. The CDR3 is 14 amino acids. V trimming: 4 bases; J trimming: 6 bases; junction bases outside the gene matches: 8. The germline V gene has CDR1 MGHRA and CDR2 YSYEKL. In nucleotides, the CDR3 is TGCGCCAGCAGCCCCCTGGGTCAGGGGGCTGAAGCTTTCTTT. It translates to CASSPLGQGAEAFF.

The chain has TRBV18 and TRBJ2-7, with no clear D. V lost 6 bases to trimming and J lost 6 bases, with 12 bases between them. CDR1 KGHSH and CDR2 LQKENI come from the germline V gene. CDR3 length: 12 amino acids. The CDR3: CASSPETGEQYF. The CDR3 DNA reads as TGTGCCAGCTCCCCCGAGACGGGCGAGCAGTACTTC.

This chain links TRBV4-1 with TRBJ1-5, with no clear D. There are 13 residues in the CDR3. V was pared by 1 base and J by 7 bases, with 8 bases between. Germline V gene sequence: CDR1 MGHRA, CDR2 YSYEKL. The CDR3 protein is CASSQAQLQPQHF. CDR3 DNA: TGCGCCAGCAGCCAAGCCCAACTACAGCCCCAGCATTTT.

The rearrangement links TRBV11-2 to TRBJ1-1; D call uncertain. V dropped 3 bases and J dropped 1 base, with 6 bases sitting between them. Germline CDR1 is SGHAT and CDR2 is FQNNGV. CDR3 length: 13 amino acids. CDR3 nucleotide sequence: TGTGCCAGCAGCTTTCAGGAGAACACTGAAGCTTTCTTT. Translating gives CASSFQENTEAFF.

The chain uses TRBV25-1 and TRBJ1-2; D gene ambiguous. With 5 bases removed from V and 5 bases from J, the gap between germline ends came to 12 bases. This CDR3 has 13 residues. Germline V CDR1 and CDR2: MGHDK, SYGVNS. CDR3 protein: CASSSAGLYGYTF. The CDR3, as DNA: TGTGCCAGCAGTAGTGCCGGACTTTATGGCTACACCTTC.

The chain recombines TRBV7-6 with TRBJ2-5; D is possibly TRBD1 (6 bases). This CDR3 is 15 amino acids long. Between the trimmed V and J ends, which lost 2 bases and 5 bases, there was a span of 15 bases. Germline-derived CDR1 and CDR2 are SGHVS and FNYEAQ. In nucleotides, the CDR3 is TGTGCCAGCAGCTTACCTAATACAGGGTGGGAGACCCAGTACTTC. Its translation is CASSLPNTGWETQYF.

This CDR3 is CASSPGSGGSTPDTQYF. The CDR3 DNA sequence: TGCGCCAGCAGCCCCGGATCCGGCGGGAGCACCCCAGATACGCAGTATTTT. The V call is TRBV5-1, the J call TRBJ2-3; 7 positions match TRBD2. Germline V CDR1 and CDR2: SGHRS, YFSETQ. This CDR3 contains 17 residues. Trimming cost V 4 bases and J 4 bases; bases outside gene matches: 15.

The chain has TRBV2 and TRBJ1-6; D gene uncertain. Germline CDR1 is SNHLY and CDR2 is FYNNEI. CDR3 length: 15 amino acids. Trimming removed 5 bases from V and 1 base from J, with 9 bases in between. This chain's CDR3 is CASSTRVSYNSPLHF. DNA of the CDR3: TGTGCCAGCAGTACACGTGTGTCCTATAATTCACCCCTCCACTTT. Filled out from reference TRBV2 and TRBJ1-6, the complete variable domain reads EPEVTQTPSHQVTQMGQEVILRCVPISNHLYFYWYRQILGQKVEFLVSFYNNEISEKSEIFDDQFSVERPDGSNFTLKIRSTKLEDSAMYFCASSTRVSYNSPLHFGNGTRLTVT.

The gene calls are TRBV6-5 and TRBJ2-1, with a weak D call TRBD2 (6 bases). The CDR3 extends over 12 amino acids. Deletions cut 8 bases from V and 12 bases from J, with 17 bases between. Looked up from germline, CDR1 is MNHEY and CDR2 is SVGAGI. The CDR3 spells CASGGTSYGQFF. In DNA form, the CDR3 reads TGTGCCAGCGGAGGGACCTCATACGGGCAGTTCTTC.

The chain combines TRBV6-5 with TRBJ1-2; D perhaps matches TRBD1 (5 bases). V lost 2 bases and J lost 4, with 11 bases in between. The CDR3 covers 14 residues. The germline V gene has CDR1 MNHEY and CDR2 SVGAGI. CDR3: CASSYTKTAYGYTF. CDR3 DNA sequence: TGTGCCAGCAGTTACACTAAGACAGCCTATGGCTACACCTTC.

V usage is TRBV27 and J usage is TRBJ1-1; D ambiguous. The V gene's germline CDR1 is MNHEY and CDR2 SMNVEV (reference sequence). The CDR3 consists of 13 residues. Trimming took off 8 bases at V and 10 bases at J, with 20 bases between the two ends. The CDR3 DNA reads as TGTGCCAGCCAGTTTTCGGGGATTGGGGTAGCTTTCTTT. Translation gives CASQFSGIGVAFF.

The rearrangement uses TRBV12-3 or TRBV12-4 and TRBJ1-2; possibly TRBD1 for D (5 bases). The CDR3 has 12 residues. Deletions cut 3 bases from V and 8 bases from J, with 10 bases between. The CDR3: CASSFQGRGYTF. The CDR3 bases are TGTGCCAGCAGTTTTCAGGGAAGGGGCTACACCTTC.

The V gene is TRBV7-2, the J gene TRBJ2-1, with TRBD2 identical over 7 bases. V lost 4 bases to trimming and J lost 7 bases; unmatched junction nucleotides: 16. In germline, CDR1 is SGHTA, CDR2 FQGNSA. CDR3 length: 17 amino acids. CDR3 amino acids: CASSSTVGPGGMNEQFF. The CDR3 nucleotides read TGTGCCAGCAGCTCAACAGTAGGGCCGGGAGGTATGAATGAGCAGTTCTTC.

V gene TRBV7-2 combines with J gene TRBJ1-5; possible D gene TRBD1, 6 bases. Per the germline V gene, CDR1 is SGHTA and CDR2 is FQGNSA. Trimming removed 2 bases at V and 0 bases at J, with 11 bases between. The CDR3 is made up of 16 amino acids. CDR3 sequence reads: CASSLQQGFSNQPQHF. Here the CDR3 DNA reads TGTGCCAGCAGCTTACAACAGGGTTTTAGCAATCAGCCCCAGCATTTT.

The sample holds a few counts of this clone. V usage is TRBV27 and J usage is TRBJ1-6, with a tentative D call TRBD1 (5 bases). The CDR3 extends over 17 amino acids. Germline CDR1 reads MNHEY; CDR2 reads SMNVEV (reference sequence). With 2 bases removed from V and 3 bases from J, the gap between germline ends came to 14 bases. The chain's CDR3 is CASSLITGELYNSPLHF. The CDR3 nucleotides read TGTGCCAGCAGTTTAATCACAGGAGAGCTCTATAATTCACCCCTCCACTTT.